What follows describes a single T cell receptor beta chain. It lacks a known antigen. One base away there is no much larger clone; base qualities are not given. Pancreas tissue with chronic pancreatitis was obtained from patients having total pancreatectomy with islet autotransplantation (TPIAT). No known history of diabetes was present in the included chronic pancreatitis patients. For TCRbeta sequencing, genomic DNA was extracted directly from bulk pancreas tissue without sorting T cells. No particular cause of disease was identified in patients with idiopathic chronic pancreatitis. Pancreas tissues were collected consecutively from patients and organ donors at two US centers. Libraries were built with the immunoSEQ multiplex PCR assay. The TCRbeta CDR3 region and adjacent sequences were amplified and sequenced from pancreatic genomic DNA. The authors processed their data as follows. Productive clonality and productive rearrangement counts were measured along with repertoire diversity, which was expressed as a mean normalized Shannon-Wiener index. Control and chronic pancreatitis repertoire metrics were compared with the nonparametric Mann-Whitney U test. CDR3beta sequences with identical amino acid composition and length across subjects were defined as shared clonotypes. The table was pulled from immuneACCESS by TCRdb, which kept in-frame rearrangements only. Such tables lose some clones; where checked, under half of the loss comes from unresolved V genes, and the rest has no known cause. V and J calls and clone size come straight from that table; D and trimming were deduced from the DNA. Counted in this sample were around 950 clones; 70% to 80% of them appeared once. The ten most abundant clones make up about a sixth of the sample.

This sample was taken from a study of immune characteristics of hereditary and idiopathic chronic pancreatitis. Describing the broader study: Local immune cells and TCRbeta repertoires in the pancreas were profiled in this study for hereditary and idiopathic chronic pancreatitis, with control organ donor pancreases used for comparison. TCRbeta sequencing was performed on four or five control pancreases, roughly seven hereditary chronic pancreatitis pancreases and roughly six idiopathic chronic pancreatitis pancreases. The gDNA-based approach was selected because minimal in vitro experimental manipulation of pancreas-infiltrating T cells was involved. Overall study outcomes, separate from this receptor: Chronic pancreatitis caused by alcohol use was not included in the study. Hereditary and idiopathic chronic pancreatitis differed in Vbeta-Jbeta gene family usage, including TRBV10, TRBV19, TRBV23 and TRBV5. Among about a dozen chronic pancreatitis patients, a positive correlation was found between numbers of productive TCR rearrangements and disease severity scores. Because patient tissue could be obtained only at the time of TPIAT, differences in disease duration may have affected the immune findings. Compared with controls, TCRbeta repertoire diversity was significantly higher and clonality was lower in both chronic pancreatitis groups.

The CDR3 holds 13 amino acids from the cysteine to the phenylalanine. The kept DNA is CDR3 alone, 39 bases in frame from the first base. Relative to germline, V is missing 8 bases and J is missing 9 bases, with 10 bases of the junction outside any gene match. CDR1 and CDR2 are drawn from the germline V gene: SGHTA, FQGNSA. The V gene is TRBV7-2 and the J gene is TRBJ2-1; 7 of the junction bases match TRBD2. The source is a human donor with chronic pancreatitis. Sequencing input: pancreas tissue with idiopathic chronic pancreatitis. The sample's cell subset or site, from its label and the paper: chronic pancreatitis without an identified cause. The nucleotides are TGTGCCAGCTGGGGACTACTAGCGCGTGAGCAGTTCTTC. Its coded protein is CASWGLLAREQFF.